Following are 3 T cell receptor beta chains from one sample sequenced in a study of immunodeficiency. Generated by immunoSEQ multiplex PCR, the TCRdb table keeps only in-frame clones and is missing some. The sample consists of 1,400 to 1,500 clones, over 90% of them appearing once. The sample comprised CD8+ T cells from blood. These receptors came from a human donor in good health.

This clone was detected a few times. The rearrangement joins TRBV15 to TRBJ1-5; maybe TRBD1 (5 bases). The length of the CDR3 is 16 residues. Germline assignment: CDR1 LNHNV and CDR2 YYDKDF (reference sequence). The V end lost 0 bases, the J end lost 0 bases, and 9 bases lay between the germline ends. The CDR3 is CATSRDGGDSNQPQHF. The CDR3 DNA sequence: TGTGCCACCAGCAGAGATGGGGGGGATAGCAATCAGCCCCAGCATTTT.

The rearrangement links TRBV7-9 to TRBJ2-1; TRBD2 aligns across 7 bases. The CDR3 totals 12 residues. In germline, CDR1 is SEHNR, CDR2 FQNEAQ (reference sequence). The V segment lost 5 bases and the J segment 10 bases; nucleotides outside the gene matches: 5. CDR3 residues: CASSETSDEQFF. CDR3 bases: TGTGCCAGCAGCGAAACTAGCGACGAGCAGTTCTTC.

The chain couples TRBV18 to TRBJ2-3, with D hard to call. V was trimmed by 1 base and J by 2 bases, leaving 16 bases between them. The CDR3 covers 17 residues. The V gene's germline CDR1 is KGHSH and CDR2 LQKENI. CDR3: CASSPLFRSRDTDTQYF. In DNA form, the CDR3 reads TGTGCCAGCTCACCACTGTTCAGATCCCGAGACACAGATACGCAGTATTTT. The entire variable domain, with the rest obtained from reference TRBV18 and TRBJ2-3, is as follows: NAGVMQNPRHLVRRRGQEARLRCSPMKGHSHVYWYRQLPEEGLKFMVYLQKENIIDESGMPKERFSAEFPKEGPSILRIQQVVRGDSAAYFCASSPLFRSRDTDTQYFGPGTRLTVL.